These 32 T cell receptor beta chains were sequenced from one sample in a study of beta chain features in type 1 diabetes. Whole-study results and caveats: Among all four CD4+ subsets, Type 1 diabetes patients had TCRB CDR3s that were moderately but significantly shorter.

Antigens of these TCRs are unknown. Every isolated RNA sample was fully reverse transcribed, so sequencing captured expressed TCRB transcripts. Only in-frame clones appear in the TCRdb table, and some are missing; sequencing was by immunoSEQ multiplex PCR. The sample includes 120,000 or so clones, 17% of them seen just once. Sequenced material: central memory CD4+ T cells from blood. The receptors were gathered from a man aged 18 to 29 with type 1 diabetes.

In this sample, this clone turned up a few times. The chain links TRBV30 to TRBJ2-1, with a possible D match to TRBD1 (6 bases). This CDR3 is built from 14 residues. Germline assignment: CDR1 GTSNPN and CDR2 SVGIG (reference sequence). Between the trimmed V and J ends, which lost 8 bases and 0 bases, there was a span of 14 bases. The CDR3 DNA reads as TGTGCCAGCGACAGGAAGAGCTCCTACAATGAGCAGTTCTTC. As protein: CASDRKSSYNEQFF.

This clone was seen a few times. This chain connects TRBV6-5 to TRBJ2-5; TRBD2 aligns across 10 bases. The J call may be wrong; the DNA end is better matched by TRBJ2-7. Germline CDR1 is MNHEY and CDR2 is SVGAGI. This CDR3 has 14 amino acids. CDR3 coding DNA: TGTGCCAGCATGGGAGCGGGGGGGTTGTACGAGCAGTACTTC. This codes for CASMGAGGLYEQYF.

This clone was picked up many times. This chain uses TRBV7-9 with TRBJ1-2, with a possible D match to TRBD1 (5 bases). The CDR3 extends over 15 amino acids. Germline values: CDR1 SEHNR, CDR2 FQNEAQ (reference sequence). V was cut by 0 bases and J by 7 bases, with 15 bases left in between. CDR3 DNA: TGTGCCAGCAGCTTAGCGCGATGGGGGAACGGTGGCTACACCTTC. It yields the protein CASSLARWGNGGYTF.

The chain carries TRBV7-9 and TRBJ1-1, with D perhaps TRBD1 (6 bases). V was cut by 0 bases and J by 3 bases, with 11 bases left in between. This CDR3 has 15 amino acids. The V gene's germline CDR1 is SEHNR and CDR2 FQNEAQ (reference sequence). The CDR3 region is CASSLASRGDTEAFF. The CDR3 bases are TGTGCCAGCAGCTTAGCGAGCAGGGGCGACACTGAAGCTTTCTTT.

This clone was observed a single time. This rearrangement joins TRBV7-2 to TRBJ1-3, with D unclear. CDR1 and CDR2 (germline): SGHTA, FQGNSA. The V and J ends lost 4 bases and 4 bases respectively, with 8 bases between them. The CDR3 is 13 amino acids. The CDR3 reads CASSSGRGNTIYF. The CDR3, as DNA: TGTGCCAGCAGCTCCGGGAGGGGAAACACCATATATTTT.

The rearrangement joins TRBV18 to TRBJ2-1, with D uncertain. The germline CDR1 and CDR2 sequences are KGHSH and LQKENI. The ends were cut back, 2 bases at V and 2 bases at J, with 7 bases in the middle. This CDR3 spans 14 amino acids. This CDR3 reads CASSPGSAYNEQFF. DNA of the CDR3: TGTGCCAGCTCACCAGGGTCTGCCTACAATGAGCAGTTCTTC.

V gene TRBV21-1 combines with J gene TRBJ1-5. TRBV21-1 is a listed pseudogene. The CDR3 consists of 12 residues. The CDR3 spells CASRPGNQPQHF. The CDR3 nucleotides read TGTGCCAGCCGACCAGGCAATCAGCCCCAGCATTTT.

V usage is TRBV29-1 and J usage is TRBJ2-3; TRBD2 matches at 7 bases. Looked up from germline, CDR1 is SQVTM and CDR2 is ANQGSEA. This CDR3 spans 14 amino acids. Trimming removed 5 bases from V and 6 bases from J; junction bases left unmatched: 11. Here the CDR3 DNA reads TGCAGCGTTCGACGGGGGGAAGTAGTGGATACGCAGTATTTT. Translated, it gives CSVRRGEVVDTQYF.

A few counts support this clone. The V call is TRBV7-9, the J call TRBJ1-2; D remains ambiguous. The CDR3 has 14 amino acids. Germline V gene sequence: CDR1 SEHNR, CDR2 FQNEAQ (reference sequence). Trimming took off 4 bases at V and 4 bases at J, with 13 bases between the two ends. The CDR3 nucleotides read TGTGCCAGCAGCTCGGGTCCAGGAGGCTATGGCTACACCTTC. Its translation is CASSSGPGGYGYTF.

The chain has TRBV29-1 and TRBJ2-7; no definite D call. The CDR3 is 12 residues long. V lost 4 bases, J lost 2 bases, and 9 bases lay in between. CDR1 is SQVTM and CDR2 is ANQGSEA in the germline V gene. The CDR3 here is CSVVVGAYEQYF. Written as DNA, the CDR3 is TGCAGCGTTGTCGTCGGTGCCTACGAGCAGTACTTC.

CDR3 residues: CASSPVGLGSYNEQFF. The CDR3 nucleotides are TGCGCCAGCAGCCCAGTAGGACTAGGGTCATACAATGAGCAGTTCTTC. This sequence joins TRBV4-1 and TRBJ2-1, with 7 bases aligning to TRBD2. Germline lookup yields CDR1 MGHRA and CDR2 YSYEKL. The CDR3 is made up of 16 amino acids. V trimming: 4 bases; J trimming: 4 bases; junction bases outside the gene matches: 10.

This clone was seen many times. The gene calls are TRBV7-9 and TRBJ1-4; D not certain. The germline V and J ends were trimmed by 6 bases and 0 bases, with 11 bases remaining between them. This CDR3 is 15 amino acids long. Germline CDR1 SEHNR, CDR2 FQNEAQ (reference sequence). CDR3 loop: CASRPRTATNEKLFF. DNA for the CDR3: TGTGCCAGCAGACCCCGCACAGCAACTAATGAAAAACTGTTTTTT. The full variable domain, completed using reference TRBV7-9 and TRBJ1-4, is DTGVSQNPRHKITKRGQNVTFRCDPISEHNRLYWYRQTLGQGPEFLTYFQNEAQLEKSRLLSDRFSAERPKGSFSTLEIQRTEQGDSAMYLCASRPRTATNEKLFFGSGTQLSVL.

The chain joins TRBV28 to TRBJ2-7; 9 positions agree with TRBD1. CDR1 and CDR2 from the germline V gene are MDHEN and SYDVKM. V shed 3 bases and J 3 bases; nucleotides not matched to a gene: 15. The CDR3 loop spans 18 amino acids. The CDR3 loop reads CASSFAGQGFLRDYEQYF. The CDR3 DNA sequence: TGTGCCAGCAGTTTTGCGGGACAGGGTTTTCTTAGGGACTACGAGCAGTACTTC.

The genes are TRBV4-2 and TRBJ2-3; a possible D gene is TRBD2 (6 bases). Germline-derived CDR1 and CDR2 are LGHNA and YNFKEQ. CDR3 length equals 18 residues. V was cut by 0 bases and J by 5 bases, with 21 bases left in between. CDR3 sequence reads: CASSQESPTGVRGDTQYF. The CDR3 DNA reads TGTGCCAGCAGCCAAGAGAGCCCCACGGGAGTTAGAGGAGATACGCAGTATTTT.

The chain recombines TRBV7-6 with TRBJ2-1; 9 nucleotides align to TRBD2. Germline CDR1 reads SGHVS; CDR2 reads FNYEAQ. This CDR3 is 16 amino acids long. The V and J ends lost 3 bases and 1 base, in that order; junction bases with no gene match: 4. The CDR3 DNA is TGTGCCAGCAGCTTGGCGGGAGGGCGATCCTACAATGAGCAGTTCTTC. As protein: CASSLAGGRSYNEQFF.

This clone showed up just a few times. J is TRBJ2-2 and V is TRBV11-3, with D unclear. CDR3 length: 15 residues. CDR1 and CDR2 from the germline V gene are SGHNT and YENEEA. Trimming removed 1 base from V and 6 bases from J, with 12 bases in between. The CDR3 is CASSLVGSSSGELFF. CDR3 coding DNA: TGTGCCAGCAGCTTAGTAGGCAGTTCATCCGGGGAGCTGTTTTTT.

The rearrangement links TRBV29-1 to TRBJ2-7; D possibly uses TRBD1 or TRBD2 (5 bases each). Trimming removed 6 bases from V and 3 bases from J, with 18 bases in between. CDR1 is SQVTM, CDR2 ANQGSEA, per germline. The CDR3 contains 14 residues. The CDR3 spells CSVQRAGRGYEQYF. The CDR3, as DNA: TGCAGCGTGCAAAGGGCAGGGAGAGGCTACGAGCAGTACTTC.

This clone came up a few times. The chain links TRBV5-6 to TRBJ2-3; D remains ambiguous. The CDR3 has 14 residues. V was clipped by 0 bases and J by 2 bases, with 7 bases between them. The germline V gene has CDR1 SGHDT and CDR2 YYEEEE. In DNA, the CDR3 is TGTGCCAGCAGCTTGGTTGGGCACACAGATACGCAGTATTTT. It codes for CASSLVGHTDTQYF.

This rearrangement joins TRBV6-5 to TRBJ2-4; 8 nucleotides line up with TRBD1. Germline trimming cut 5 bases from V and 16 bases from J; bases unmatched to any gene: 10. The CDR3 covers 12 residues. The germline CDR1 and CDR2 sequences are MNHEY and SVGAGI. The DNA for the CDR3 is TGTGCCAGCAGTAATTTGGGGACAGGTCCTTACTTC. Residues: CASSNLGTGPYF.

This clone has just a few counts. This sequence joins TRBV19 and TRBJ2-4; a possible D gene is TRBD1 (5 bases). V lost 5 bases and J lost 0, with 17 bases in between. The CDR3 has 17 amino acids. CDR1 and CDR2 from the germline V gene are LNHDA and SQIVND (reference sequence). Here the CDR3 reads CASSESKGYLAKNIQYF. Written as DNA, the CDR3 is TGTGCCAGTAGTGAATCAAAGGGGTATCTAGCCAAAAACATTCAGTACTTC.

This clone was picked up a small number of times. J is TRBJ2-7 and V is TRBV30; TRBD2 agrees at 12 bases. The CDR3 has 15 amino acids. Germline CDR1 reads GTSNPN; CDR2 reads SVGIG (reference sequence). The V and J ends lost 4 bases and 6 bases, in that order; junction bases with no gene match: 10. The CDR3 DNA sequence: TGTGCCTGGAAGGAGACTAGCGGGAGTTCTGGCGAGCAGTACTTC. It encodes CAWKETSGSSGEQYF. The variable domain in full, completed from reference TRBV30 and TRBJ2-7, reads SQTIHQWPATLVQPVGSPLSLECTVEGTSNPNLYWYRQAAGRGLQLLFYSVGIGQISSEVPQNLSASRPQDRQFILSSKKLLLSDSGFYLCAWKETSGSSGEQYFGPGTRLTVT.

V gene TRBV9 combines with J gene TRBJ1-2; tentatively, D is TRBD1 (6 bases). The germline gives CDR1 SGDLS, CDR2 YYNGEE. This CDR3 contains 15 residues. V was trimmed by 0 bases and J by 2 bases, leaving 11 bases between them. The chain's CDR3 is CASSVAPGANYGYTF. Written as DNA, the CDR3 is TGTGCCAGCAGCGTAGCGCCGGGGGCGAACTATGGCTACACCTTC.

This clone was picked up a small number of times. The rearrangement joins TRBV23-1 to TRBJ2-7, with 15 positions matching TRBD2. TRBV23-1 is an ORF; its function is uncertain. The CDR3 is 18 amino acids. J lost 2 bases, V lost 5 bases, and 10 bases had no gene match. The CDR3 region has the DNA TGCGCCAGCAGTAACTTAGGGACTAGCGGGAGGACTACCTACGAGCAGTACTTC. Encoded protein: CASSNLGTSGRTTYEQYF.

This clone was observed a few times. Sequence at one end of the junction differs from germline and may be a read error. CDR3: CASSLDRLLIDF. The CDR3 DNA follows: TGTGCCAGCAGTTTAGATCGACTCCTCATTGACTTC. The rearrangement joins TRBV11-1 to TRBJ2-5; D gene ambiguous. The CDR3 runs 12 residues. Germline CDR1 SGHAT, CDR2 FQDESV (reference sequence).

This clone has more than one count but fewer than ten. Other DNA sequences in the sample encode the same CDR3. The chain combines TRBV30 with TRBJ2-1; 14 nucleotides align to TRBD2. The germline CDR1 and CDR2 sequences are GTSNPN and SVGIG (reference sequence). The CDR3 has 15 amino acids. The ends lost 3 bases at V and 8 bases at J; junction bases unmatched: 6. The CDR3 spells CAWSRGTSGGDEQFF. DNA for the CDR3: TGTGCCTGGAGCCGCGGGACTAGCGGGGGTGATGAGCAGTTCTTC.

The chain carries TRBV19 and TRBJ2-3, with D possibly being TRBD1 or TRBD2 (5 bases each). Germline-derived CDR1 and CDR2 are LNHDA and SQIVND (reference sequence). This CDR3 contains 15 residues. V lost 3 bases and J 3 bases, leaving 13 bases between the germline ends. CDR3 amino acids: CASSMSGQLTDTQYF. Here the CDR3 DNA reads TGTGCCAGTAGTATGTCGGGGCAGCTAACAGATACGCAGTATTTT.

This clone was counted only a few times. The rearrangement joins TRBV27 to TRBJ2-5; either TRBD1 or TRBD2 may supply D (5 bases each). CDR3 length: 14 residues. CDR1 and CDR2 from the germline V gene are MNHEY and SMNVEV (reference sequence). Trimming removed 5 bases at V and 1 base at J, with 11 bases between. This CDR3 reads CASSHPGRQETQYF. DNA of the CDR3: TGTGCCAGCAGTCATCCGGGGCGCCAAGAGACCCAGTACTTC.

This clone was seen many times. The CDR3 loop reads CASSYAIAGEQYF. CDR3 nucleotides: TGTGCCAGCAGTTACGCTATTGCTGGCGAGCAGTACTTC. V usage is TRBV6-6 and J usage is TRBJ2-7, with D hard to call. The ends were cut back, 2 bases at V and 6 bases at J, with 11 bases in the middle. Germline CDR1 is MNHNY and CDR2 is SVGAGI (reference sequence). This CDR3 is built from 13 residues.

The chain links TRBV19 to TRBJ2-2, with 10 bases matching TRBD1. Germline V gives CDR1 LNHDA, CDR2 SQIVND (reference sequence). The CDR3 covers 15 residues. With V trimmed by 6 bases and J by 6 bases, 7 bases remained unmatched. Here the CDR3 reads CASRTGTGEAGELFF. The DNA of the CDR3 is TGTGCCAGTAGGACCGGGACAGGGGAGGCCGGGGAGCTGTTTTTT.

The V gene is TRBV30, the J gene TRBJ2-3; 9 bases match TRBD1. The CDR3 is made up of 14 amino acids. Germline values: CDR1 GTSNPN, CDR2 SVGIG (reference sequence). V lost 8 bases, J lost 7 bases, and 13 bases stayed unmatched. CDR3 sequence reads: CAGYRDRDYNTQYF. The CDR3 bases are TGTGCCGGATACCGGGACAGGGATTATAATACGCAGTATTTT.

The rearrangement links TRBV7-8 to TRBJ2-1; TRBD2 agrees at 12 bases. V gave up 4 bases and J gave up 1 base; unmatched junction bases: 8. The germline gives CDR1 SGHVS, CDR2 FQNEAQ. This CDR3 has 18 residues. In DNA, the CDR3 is TGTGCCAGCAGCTCCCGGACTAGCGGGGCTATATCCTACAATGAGCAGTTCTTC. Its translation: CASSSRTSGAISYNEQFF.

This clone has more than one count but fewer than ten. The CDR3 region is CSVRQGTDSGANVLTF. Here the CDR3 DNA reads TGCAGCGTCAGACAGGGTACGGACTCTGGGGCCAACGTCCTGACTTTC. This chain links TRBV29-1 with TRBJ2-6; 7 bases are shared with TRBD1. The germline V gene encodes CDR1 SQVTM and CDR2 ANQGSEA. CDR3 size: 16 residues. Trimming cost V 6 bases and J 0 bases; bases outside gene matches: 8.